This T cell receptor (beta chain) was sequenced for a study of T-cell reconstitution after alpha-beta-depleted transplantation in children. This clonotype was detected a few times. Unique molecular identifiers were incorporated during preparation of the TCRbeta library. Via MiXCR, TCRdb re-called the PCR reads, giving one row per CDR3 protein. Of approximately 800,000 distinct CDR3 sequences listed, less than 20% are singletons. Germline V CDR1 and CDR2: SNHLY, FYNNEI. This CDR3 spans 18 amino acids. V was clipped by 8 bases and J by 2 bases; unmatched bases: 13. The gene calls are TRBV2 and TRBJ2-1, with 12 bases matching TRBD2. The sample was PBMCs, mostly from graft donor cells, taken 360 days after TCRalphabeta/CD19-depleted stem cell transplant. The TCR was taken from a male patient aged 10 to 17 who had a stem cell transplant for acute lymphoblastic leukemia, so the T cells may come from the graft donor. The CDR3 coding sequence is TGTGCCAGCTGGGAGACTAGCGGGAGAGGGAACACCTACAATGAGCAGTTCTTC. This encodes CASWETSGRGNTYNEQFF.